This paragraph covers one TCR beta chain sequence. This sample was included in a study of CD8+ T cells in alopecia areata. As to treatment: oral pan-JAK inhibitor, 5-10 mg twice daily. Germline V CDR1 and CDR2: SGHTA, FQGTGA. Trimming pared 3 bases from V and 3 bases from J, leaving 15 bases between. The CDR3 has 17 amino acids. The sequencing template was cDNA reverse transcribed from extracted RNA. Profiling relied on immunoSEQ multiplex PCR, and the TCRdb table lists in-frame clones only, not all of them. The sample consists of about 280,000 clones, 55% to 75% of them appearing once. The clonotype originates from a human donor with alopecia areata. This rearrangement joins TRBV7-3 to TRBJ2-6; D gene ambiguous. This sample comprised CD4+ T cells sorted from blood, obtained at week 24, from a patient treated with tofacitinib. This CDR3 is CASSFGRLLNGANVLTF. The DNA for the CDR3 is TGTGCCAGCAGCTTTGGGCGGCTTTTGAATGGGGCCAACGTCCTGACTTTC.